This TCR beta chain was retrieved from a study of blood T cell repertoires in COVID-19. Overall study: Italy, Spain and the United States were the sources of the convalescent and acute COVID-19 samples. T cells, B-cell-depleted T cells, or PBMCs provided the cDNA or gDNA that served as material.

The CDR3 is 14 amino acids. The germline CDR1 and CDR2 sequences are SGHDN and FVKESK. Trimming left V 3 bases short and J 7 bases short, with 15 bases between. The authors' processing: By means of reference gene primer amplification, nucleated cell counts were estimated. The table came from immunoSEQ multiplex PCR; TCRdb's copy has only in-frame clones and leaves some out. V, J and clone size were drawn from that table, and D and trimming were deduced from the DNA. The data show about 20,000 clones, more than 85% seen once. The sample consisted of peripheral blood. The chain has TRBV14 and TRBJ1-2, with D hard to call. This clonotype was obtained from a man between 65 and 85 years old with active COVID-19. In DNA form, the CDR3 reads TGTGCCAGCAGCCAGACCGTCGGGGTGAGTGGCTACACCTTC. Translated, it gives CASSQTVGVSGYTF.